The clone carrying this T cell receptor (beta chain) was seen more than once but under ten times. Germline lookup yields CDR1 SGHRS and CDR2 YFSETQ. CDR3 length: 15 amino acids. The trim removed 4 bases at V and 2 bases at J, leaving 6 bases unmatched. The data belong to a study of response to subunit inactivated influenza vaccine. Each CDR3 protein is one row after TCRdb ran MiXCR on the RT-PCR reads. This table holds a few hundred thousand distinct CDR3 sequences, 14% found once. The TCR comes from a man aged 50-60 years who received an inactivated influenza vaccine. V and J are TRBV5-1 and TRBJ1-5, with 7 bases that match TRBD1. The sequencing used PBMCs from blood, collected 11 to 12 days after vaccination. CDR3 in amino acids: CASSVTGSGNQPQHF. The CDR3 nucleotides are TGCGCCAGCAGCGTGACAGGGTCGGGCAATCAGCCCCAGCATTTT. Full variable domain (rest looked up from reference TRBV5-1 and TRBJ1-5): KAGVTQTPRYLIKTRGQQVTLSCSPISGHRSVSWYQQTPGQGLQFLFEYFSETQRNKGNFPGRFSGRQFSNSRSEMNVSTLELGDSALYLCASSVTGSGNQPQHFGDGTRLSIL.